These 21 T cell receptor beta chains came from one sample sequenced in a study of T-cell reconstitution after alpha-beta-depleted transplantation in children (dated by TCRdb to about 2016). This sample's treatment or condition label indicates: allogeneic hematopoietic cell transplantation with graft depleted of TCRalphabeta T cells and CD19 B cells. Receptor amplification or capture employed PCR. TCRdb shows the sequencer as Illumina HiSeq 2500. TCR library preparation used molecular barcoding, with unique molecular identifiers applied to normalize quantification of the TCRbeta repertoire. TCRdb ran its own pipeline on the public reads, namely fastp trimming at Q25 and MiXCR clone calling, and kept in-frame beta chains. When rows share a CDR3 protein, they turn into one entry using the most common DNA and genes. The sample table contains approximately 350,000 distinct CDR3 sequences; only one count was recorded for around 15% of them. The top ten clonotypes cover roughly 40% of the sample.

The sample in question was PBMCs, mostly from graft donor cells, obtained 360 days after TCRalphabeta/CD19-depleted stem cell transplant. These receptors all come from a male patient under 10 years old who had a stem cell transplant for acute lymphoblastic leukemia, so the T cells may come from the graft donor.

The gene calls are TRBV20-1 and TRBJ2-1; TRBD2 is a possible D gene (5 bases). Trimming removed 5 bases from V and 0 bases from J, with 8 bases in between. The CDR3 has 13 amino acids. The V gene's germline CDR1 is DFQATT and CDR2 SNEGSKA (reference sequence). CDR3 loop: CSAFRDSYNEQFF. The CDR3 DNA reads TGCAGTGCTTTCCGGGACTCCTACAATGAGCAGTTCTTC.

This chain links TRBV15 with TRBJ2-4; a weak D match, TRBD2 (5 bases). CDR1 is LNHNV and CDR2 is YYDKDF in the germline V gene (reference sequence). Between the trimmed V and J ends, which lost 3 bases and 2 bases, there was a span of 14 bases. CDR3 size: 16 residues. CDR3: CATSSPKGEPKNIQYF. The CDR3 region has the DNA TGTGCCACCAGCAGCCCTAAGGGAGAGCCCAAAAACATTCAGTACTTC.

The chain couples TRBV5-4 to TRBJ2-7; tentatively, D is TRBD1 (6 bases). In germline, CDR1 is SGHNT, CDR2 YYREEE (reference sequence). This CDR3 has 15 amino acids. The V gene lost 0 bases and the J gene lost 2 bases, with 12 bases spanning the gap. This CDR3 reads CASSLAQGFTYEQYF. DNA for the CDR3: TGTGCCAGCAGCTTGGCCCAGGGGTTCACCTACGAGCAGTACTTC.

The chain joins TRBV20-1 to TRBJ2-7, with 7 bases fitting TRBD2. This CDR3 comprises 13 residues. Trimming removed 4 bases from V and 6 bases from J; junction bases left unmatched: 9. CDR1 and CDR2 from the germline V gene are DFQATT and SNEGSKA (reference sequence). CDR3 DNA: TGCAGTGCTACGACTAGCCGCTGGAGCGAGCAGTACTTC. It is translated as CSATTSRWSEQYF.

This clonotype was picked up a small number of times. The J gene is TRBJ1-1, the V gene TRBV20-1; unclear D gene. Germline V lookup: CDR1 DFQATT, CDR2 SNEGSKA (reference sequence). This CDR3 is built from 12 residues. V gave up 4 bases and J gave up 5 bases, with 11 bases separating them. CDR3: CSATALVTEAFF. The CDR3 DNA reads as TGCAGTGCTACCGCACTGGTAACTGAAGCTTTCTTT.

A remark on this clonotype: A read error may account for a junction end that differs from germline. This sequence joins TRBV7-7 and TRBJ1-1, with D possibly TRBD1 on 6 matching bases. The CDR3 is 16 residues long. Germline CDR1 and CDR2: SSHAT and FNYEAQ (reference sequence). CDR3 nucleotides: TGTGCTAGCAGCCCCCGCCTACAGGGAACGAACACTGAAGCTTTCTTT. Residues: CASSPRLQGTNTEAFF.

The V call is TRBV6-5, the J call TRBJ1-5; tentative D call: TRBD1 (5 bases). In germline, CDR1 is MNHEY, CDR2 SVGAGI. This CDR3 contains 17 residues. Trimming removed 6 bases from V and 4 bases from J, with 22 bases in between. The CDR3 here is CASSLTTLGGGNQPQHF. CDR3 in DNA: TGTGCCAGCAGCCTCACGACCCTCGGGGGTGGTAATCAGCCCCAGCATTTT.

CDR3 bases: TGTGCCAGCAGCTTAGTGGGGGGCAGCATCCAAGAGACCCAGTACTTC. Protein product: CASSLVGGSIQETQYF. The chain combines TRBV7-2 with TRBJ2-5; tentatively, D is TRBD1 or TRBD2 (6 bases each). Germline CDR1 is SGHTA and CDR2 is FQGNSA. Trimming left V 1 base short and J 1 base short, with 13 bases between. CDR3 size: 16 residues.

CDR3 loop: CASSPLAAHEQFF. The CDR3 DNA is TGCGCCAGCAGCCCTCTAGCGGCCCATGAGCAGTTCTTC. This chain uses TRBV4-1 with TRBJ2-1; TRBD2 matches at 7 bases. The CDR3 runs 13 residues. Germline CDR1 MGHRA, CDR2 YSYEKL. Trimming took 4 bases from V and 8 from J; bases not matched to a gene: 5.

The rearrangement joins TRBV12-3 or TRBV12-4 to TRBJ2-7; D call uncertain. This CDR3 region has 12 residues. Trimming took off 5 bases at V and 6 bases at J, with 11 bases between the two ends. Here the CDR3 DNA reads TGTGCCAGCAGTGACCCACTTGGCGAGCAGTACTTC. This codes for CASSDPLGEQYF.

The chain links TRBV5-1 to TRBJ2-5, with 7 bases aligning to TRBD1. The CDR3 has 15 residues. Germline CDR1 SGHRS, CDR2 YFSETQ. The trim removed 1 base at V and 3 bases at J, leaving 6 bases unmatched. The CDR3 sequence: CASSLYPGQEETQYF. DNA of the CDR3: TGCGCCAGCAGCTTGTACCCTGGACAGGAAGAGACCCAGTACTTC.

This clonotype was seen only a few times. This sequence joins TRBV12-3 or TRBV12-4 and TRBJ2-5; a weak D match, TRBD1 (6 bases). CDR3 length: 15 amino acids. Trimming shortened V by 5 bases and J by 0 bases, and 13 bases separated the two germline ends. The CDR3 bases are TGTGCCAGCAGTCATGCAGGGGTGTACCAAGAGACCCAGTACTTC. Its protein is CASSHAGVYQETQYF.

The CDR3 region is CASSPSVGTGELFF. In nucleotides, the CDR3 is TGTGCCAGCTCACCAAGCGTGGGAACCGGGGAGCTGTTTTTT. This sequence joins TRBV18 and TRBJ2-2, with D unresolved. CDR3 length equals 14 residues. Germline lookup yields CDR1 KGHSH and CDR2 LQKENI. Trimming took off 2 bases at V and 5 bases at J, with 9 bases between the two ends.

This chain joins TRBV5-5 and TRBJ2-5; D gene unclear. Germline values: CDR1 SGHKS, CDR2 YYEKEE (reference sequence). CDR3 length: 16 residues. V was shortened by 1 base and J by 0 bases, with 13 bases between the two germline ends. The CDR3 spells CASSLFIGIDQETQYF. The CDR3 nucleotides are TGTGCCAGCAGCTTGTTTATAGGGATAGACCAAGAGACCCAGTACTTC.

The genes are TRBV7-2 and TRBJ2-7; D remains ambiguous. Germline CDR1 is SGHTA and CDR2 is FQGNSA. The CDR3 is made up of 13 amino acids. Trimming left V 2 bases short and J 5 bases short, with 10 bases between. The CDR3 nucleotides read TGTGCCAGCAGCTTAAGAGGCGCCCACGAGCAGTACTTC. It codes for CASSLRGAHEQYF.

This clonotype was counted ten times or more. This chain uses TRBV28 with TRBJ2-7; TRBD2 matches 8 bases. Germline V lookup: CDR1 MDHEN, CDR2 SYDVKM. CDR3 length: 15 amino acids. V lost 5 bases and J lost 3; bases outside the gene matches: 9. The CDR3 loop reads CASSPLWRGDYEQYF. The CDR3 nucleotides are TGTGCCAGCAGTCCCCTCTGGCGGGGGGACTACGAGCAGTACTTC.

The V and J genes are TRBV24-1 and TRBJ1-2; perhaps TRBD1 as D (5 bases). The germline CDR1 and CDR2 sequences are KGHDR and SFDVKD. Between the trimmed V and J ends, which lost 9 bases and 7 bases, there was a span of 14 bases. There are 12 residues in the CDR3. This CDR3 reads CATAGSGLGYTF. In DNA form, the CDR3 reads TGTGCCACCGCGGGATCGGGGCTTGGCTACACCTTC.

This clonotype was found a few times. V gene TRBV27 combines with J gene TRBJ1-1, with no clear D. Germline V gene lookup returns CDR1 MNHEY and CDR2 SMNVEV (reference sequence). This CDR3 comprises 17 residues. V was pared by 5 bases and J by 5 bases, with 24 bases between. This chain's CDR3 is CASSLPRNREFRTEAFF. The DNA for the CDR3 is TGTGCCAGCAGTCTACCCCGCAACCGAGAGTTCAGGACTGAAGCTTTCTTT.

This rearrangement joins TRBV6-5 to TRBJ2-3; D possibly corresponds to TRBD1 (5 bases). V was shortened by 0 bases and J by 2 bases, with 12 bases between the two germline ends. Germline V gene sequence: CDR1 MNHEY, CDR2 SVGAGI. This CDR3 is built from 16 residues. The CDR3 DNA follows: TGTGCCAGCAGTTACTCAGGGGCTCGGATCACAGATACGCAGTATTTT. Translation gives CASSYSGARITDTQYF.

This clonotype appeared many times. The CDR3 protein is CSARGQDTQYF. The CDR3 DNA is TGCAGTGCTAGAGGGCAGGATACGCAGTATTTT. The chain is built from TRBV20-1 and TRBJ2-3; the D is unclear. The CDR3 sequence is 11 residues long. Germline V gene data show CDR1 as DFQATT and CDR2 as SNEGSKA (reference sequence). With 1 base removed from V and 6 bases from J, the gap between germline ends came to 5 bases.

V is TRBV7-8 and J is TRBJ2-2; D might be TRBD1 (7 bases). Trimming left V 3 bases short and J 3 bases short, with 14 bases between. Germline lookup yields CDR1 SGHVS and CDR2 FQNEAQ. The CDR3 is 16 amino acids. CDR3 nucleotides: TGTGCCAGCAGCTTTGAGCCCAGGGGGGACACCGGGGAGCTGTTTTTT. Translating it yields CASSFEPRGDTGELFF. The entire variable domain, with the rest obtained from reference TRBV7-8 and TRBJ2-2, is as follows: GAGVSQSPRYKVAKRGQDVALRCDPISGHVSLFWYQQALGQGPEFLTYFQNEAQLDKSGLPSDRFFAERPEGSVSTLKIQRTQQEDSAVYLCASSFEPRGDTGELFFGEGSRLTVL.